Below, 22 T cell receptor beta chains from the same sample are listed, as sequenced in a study of CD8+ T cells in alopecia areata. cDNA reverse transcribed from extracted RNA served as the sequencing template. Sequenced by immunoSEQ multiplex PCR; TCRdb stores in-frame clones only, minus some. This repertoire shows roughly 190,000 clones, roughly three fifths found once; its top ten account for 1.3%. Treatment described: oral pan-JAK inhibitor, 5-10 mg twice daily. Source: CD4+ T cells sorted from blood, taken around week 50, from a patient treated with tofacitinib. These TCRs come from a human donor with alopecia areata.

In its sample, this clone was seen a few times. The chain has TRBV7-2 and TRBJ1-2; D remains ambiguous. Per the germline V gene, CDR1 is SGHTA and CDR2 is FQGNSA. Trimming pared 1 base from V and 2 bases from J, leaving 11 bases between. CDR3 length: 15 amino acids. Here the CDR3 reads CASSLERGPNYGYTF. The DNA of the CDR3 is TGTGCCAGCAGCTTAGAGCGCGGCCCGAACTATGGCTACACCTTC.

The chain has TRBV6-5 and TRBJ1-6; no clear D. Trimming shortened V by 7 bases and J by 3 bases, and 13 bases separated the two germline ends. Per germline, CDR1 MNHEY and CDR2 SVGAGI. CDR3 size: 15 residues. The CDR3 DNA reads as TGTGCCAGCAAGATTAAAGCAGGCTATAATTCACCCCTCCACTTT. Translation gives CASKIKAGYNSPLHF.

This rearrangement joins TRBV5-6 to TRBJ2-7; possibly TRBD1 for D (5 bases). The CDR3 extends over 15 amino acids. Looked up from germline, CDR1 is SGHDT and CDR2 is YYEEEE. V was cut by 2 bases and J by 4 bases, with 16 bases left in between. CDR3 loop: CASSFWGPGKYEQYF. The DNA for the CDR3 is TGTGCCAGCAGCTTCTGGGGTCCAGGGAAGTACGAGCAGTACTTC. Complete variable domain (other parts from reference TRBV5-6 and TRBJ2-7): DAGVTQSPTHLIKTRGQQVTLRCSPKSGHDTVSWYQQALGQGPQFIFQYYEEEERQRGNFPDRFSGHQFPNYSSELNVNALLLGDSALYLCASSFWGPGKYEQYFGPGTRLTVT.

The chain combines TRBV5-1 with TRBJ2-3, with D possibly being TRBD2 (6 bases). The CDR3 has 12 amino acids. The germline gives CDR1 SGHRS, CDR2 YFSETQ. V was pared by 5 bases and J by 6 bases, with 10 bases between. CDR3 loop: CASSGGTDTQYF. The CDR3 DNA reads TGCGCCAGCAGTGGGGGGACGGATACGCAGTATTTT.

The V and J genes are TRBV25-1 and TRBJ1-2, with 11 bases that match TRBD1. Germline V gene lookup returns CDR1 MGHDK and CDR2 SYGVNS. Unmatched junction bases numbered 8, after V lost 2 bases and J lost 9 bases. The CDR3 covers 15 residues. The CDR3 protein is CASSETGTGGKRYTF. CDR3 nucleotides: TGTGCCAGCAGTGAAACCGGGACAGGGGGAAAGCGCTACACCTTC.

The J gene is TRBJ2-3, the V gene TRBV9; 10 nucleotides line up with TRBD2. Germline CDR1 SGDLS, CDR2 YYNGEE. Losses at the gene ends were 1 base for V and 2 bases for J; bases not matched to a gene: 1. This CDR3 is built from 15 residues. The DNA for the CDR3 is TGTGCCAGCAGCGTAAGCGGGGGGGCCACAGATACGCAGTATTTT. Translated, it gives CASSVSGGATDTQYF.

CDR3 DNA sequence: TGTGCCAGCAGCCCCCGACAGGGGAACACTGAAGCTTTCTTT. Its protein product is CASSPRQGNTEAFF. The chain employs TRBV9 and TRBJ1-1, with 7 bases aligning to TRBD1. V lost 4 bases, J lost 1 base, and 4 bases stayed unmatched. CDR3 length equals 14 residues. The germline V gene has CDR1 SGDLS and CDR2 YYNGEE.

The chain carries TRBV7-9 and TRBJ2-6; D unclear. Germline V lookup: CDR1 SEHNR, CDR2 FQNEAQ (reference sequence). The V gene lost 1 base and the J gene lost 4 bases, with 5 bases spanning the gap. This CDR3 comprises 14 residues. The CDR3 sequence is CASSLGPGANVLTF. The CDR3 nucleotides read TGTGCCAGCAGCTTAGGTCCCGGGGCCAACGTCCTGACTTTC.

The chain recombines TRBV29-1 with TRBJ1-5; D gene ambiguous. The CDR3 is 11 residues long. Between the trimmed V and J ends, which lost 4 bases and 6 bases, there was a span of 7 bases. Germline V gives CDR1 SQVTM, CDR2 ANQGSEA. CDR3 in DNA: TGCAGCGTTGGGGAGAGTCAGCCCCAGCATTTT. It is translated as CSVGESQPQHF.

The chain has TRBV5-6 and TRBJ2-5; 10 bases match TRBD1. The J segment lost 3 bases and the V segment lost 4 bases, leaving 6 bases of the junction unmatched. CDR1 and CDR2 from the germline V gene are SGHDT and YYEEEE. The CDR3 covers 15 residues. Written as DNA, the CDR3 is TGTGCCAGCAGCCGCCCGACAGGGGGCAAAGAGACCCAGTACTTC. Encoded protein: CASSRPTGGKETQYF.

The chain is built from TRBV28 and TRBJ2-1; D unresolved. CDR1 is MDHEN, CDR2 SYDVKM, per germline. This CDR3 spans 12 amino acids. Between the trimmed V and J ends, which lost 4 bases and 9 bases, there was a span of 10 bases. The CDR3 loop reads CASSSSISEQFF. The CDR3 coding sequence is TGTGCCAGCAGTTCCTCGATCAGTGAGCAGTTCTTC. Variable domain in full (rest from reference TRBV28 and TRBJ2-1): DVKVTQSSRYLVKRTGEKVFLECVQDMDHENMFWYRQDPGLGLRLIYFSYDVKMKEKGDIPEGYSVSREKKERFSLILESASTNQTSMYLCASSSSISEQFFGPGTRLTVL.

The V call is TRBV28, the J call TRBJ1-2, with 7 positions matching TRBD1. CDR3 length: 13 amino acids. The germline gives CDR1 MDHEN, CDR2 SYDVKM. V was pared by 6 bases and J by 4 bases, with 5 bases of the junction left unmatched. CDR3 sequence: CASSRDSLYGYTF. CDR3 coding DNA: TGTGCCAGCAGCCGGGACAGTCTCTATGGCTACACCTTC.

The V and J genes are TRBV11-3 and TRBJ2-1; 9 bases are a match to TRBD2. CDR3 size: 17 residues. Germline CDR1 is SGHNT and CDR2 is YENEEA. The trim removed 5 bases at V and 6 bases at J, leaving 14 bases unmatched. CDR3 coding DNA: TGTGCCAGCAGCGTCTTCGGAGCGGGGGGTCTACTCAATGAGCAGTTCTTC. It specifies CASSVFGAGGLLNEQFF.

The chain recombines TRBV27 with TRBJ1-1; the match to TRBD1 covers 8 bases. J gave up 4 bases and V 7 bases, and 5 bases lay outside the gene matches. The CDR3 is 13 residues long. Per the germline V gene, CDR1 is MNHEY and CDR2 is SMNVEV (reference sequence). The CDR3 bases are TGTGCCAGCAATAGACAGGGGTCCACTGAAGCTTTCTTT. This sequence encodes CASNRQGSTEAFF.

The chain carries TRBV29-1 and TRBJ2-7, with 7 bases that match TRBD1. CDR3 size: 13 residues. Germline V gene sequence: CDR1 SQVTM, CDR2 ANQGSEA. V trimming: 5 bases; J trimming: 6 bases; junction bases outside the gene matches: 10. This CDR3 reads CSVYEPTGREQYF. Written as DNA, the CDR3 is TGCAGCGTTTACGAGCCGACAGGGCGCGAGCAGTACTTC.

The CDR3 DNA reads TGTGCCAGCAGTAAGGGACTAGCGGGGAAAGAGACCCAGTACTTC. Amino acids: CASSKGLAGKETQYF. The V call is TRBV2, the J call TRBJ2-5; TRBD2 aligns across 13 bases. Germline assignment: CDR1 SNHLY and CDR2 FYNNEI. The V segment lost 5 bases and the J segment 3 bases; nucleotides outside the gene matches: 3. The CDR3 extends over 15 amino acids.

The chain links TRBV29-1 to TRBJ2-3; 7 bases line up with TRBD2. Germline V gene data show CDR1 as SQVTM and CDR2 as ANQGSEA. The V and J ends lost 6 bases and 9 bases, in that order; junction bases with no gene match: 9. The CDR3 is 12 amino acids. The CDR3 sequence is CSVHTTGGTQYF. In DNA form, the CDR3 reads TGCAGCGTGCACACGACCGGGGGGACGCAGTATTTT.

The chain carries TRBV9 and TRBJ1-2; possibly TRBD1 for D (5 bases). CDR1 SGDLS and CDR2 YYNGEE come from the germline V gene. V was pared by 0 bases and J by 7 bases, with 10 bases between. The CDR3 totals 13 residues. CDR3 amino acids: CASSVEGGGGYTF. The CDR3 nucleotides read TGTGCCAGCAGCGTAGAAGGTGGGGGTGGCTACACCTTC.

The rearrangement links TRBV5-6 to TRBJ1-2; perhaps TRBD1 as D (5 bases). Trimming shortened V by 4 bases and J by 6 bases, and 16 bases separated the two germline ends. Per the germline V gene, CDR1 is SGHDT and CDR2 is YYEEEE. The CDR3 runs 14 residues. This chain's CDR3 is CASSHGAGNNGYTF. Written as DNA, the CDR3 is TGTGCCAGCAGCCACGGAGCAGGGAACAATGGCTACACCTTC. Full variable domain (remainder filled in from reference TRBV5-6 and TRBJ1-2): DAGVTQSPTHLIKTRGQQVTLRCSPKSGHDTVSWYQQALGQGPQFIFQYYEEEERQRGNFPDRFSGHQFPNYSSELNVNALLLGDSALYLCASSHGAGNNGYTFGSGTRLTVV.

This clone was picked up a small number of times. V and J are TRBV11-3 and TRBJ2-3; 8 bases match TRBD2. The CDR3 spans 12 residues. Germline-derived CDR1 and CDR2 are SGHNT and YENEEA. The V and J ends lost 7 bases and 4 bases, in that order; junction bases with no gene match: 1. The CDR3 loop reads CASTGRADTQYF. CDR3 DNA: TGTGCCAGCACCGGGAGGGCAGATACGCAGTATTTT.

The chain has TRBV4-3 and TRBJ2-7; tentatively, D is TRBD1 or TRBD2 (5 bases each). The V end lost 1 base, the J end lost 1 base, and 11 bases lay between the germline ends. The CDR3 contains 15 residues. Germline CDR1 is LGHNA and CDR2 is YSLEER. The CDR3 coding sequence is TGCGCCAGCAGCCAAGGTCCGGGGCAATCCTACGAGCAGTACTTC. This codes for CASSQGPGQSYEQYF.

This chain connects TRBV29-1 to TRBJ1-1, with D tentatively TRBD1 (5 bases). The germline CDR1 and CDR2 sequences are SQVTM and ANQGSEA. Trimming stripped 7 bases from V and 0 bases from J, with 15 bases between. This CDR3 has 14 amino acids. The CDR3 sequence: CSGLGEGMNTEAFF. The CDR3 bases are TGCAGCGGCCTAGGAGAGGGGATGAACACTGAAGCTTTCTTT. Using reference TRBV29-1 and TRBJ1-1 for the parts outside the CDR3, the full variable domain is SAVISQKPSRDICQRGTSLTIQCQVDSQVTMMFWYRQQPGQSLTLIATANQGSEATYESGFVIDKFPISRPNLTFSTLTVSNMSPEDSSIYLCSGLGEGMNTEAFFGQGTRLTVV.